This T cell receptor (beta chain) is from a study of cytotoxic CD8 clonotypes in ibrutinib-treated CLL. Regarding the study as a whole: A rise in clonality was seen at ibrutinib response, and a fall back toward baseline was seen at progression. The public clonotypes identified were infrequent and showed contraction or stability on treatment.

There are a few counts of this clone. What it binds is not known. This table comes from immunoSEQ multiplex PCR, and its TCRdb copy is limited to in-frame clones, with some not included. This table holds 110,000 or so clones, about 58% found once. The specimen was PBMCs, collected after 24 months of ibrutinib treatment. This sequence was found in a human donor with chronic lymphocytic leukemia.

The CDR3, as DNA: TGTGCCAGCAGATACCGGGACAGGATTAATGAGCAGTTCTTC. Protein: CASRYRDRINEQFF. This sequence joins TRBV5-4 and TRBJ2-1, with 8 bases fitting TRBD1. V lost 5 bases, J lost 7 bases, and 8 bases stayed unmatched. CDR1 is SGHNT, CDR2 YYREEE, per germline (reference sequence). CDR3 length: 14 amino acids.